The clone carrying this T cell receptor (beta chain) has a handful of counts. Its antigen is currently unknown. V lost 4 bases, J lost 2 bases, and 4 bases stayed unmatched. Germline V gives CDR1 DFQATT, CDR2 SNEGSKA (reference sequence). CDR3 length: 15 amino acids. This record comes from a study of T-cell reconstitution after alpha-beta-depleted transplantation in children. General study findings and limits: Expanded graft clones, several hundred of them, were reportedly the source of alpha-beta T cells about two months after transplant. Where some patients showed high TCRbeta diversity at day 60, it came from recipient T cells and thymic progenitors that had survived. From newly produced T cells came most of the T-cell counts and diversity one year after transplant.

The authors prepared the TCRbeta library with unique molecular identifiers. In TCRdb, the PCR reads were re-called with MiXCR into one record per CDR3 protein. The table includes under 7,000 distinct CDR3 sequences, around 16% detected once. The chain joins TRBV20-1 to TRBJ2-1; 11 nucleotides line up with TRBD2. Sequences were derived from PBMCs, sampled before TCRalphabeta/CD19-depleted stem cell transplant. This receptor was obtained from a boy between 2 and 10 years old with acute lymphoblastic leukemia, due to receive a stem cell transplant. CDR3 nucleotide sequence: TGCAGTGCTATACTAGCGGGGGCGCCCTACAATGAGCAGTTCTTC. Amino acids: CSAILAGAPYNEQFF.